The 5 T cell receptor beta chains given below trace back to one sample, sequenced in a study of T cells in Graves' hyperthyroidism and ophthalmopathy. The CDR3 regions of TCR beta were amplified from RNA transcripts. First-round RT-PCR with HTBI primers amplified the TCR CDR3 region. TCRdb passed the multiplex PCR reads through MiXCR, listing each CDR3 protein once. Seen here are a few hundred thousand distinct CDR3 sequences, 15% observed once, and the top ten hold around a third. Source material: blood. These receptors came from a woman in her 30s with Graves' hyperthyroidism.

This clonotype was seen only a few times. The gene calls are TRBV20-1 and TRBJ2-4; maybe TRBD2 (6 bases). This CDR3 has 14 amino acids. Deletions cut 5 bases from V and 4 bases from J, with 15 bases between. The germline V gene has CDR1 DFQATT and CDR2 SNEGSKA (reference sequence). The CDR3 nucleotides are TGCAGTGCTCAGGAGGGGCCGCAGAAAAACATTCAGTACTTC. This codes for CSAQEGPQKNIQYF.

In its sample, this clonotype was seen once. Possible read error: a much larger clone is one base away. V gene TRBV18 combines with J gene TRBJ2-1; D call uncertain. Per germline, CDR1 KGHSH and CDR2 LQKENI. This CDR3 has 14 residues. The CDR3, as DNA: TGTGCCAGCTCACCACGGACGATCTACAATGAGCAGTCCTTC. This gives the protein CASSPRTIYNEQSF.

CDR3 in amino acids: CASSLTGPNTEAFF. CDR3 coding DNA: TGCGCCAGCAGCTTAACAGGGCCGAACACTGAAGCTTTCTTT. V usage is TRBV5-1 and J usage is TRBJ1-1; maybe TRBD1 (6 bases). Trimming cost V 2 bases and J 1 base, with 9 bases left between them. This CDR3 region has 14 residues. Germline V gives CDR1 SGHRS, CDR2 YFSETQ.

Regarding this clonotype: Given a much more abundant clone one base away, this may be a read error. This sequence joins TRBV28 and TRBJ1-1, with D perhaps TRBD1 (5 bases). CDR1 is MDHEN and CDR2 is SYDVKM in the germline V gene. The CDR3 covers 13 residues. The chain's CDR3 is CASSFGANTVAFF. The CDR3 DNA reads TGTGCCAGCAGTTTTGGGGCGAACACTGTAGCTTTCTTT.

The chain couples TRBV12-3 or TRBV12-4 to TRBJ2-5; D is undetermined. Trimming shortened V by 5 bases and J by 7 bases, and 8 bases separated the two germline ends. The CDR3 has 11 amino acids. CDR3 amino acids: CASSKSPTQYF. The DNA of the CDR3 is TGTGCCAGCAGTAAGTCACCGACCCAGTACTTC.